Below are 10 T cell receptor beta chains sequenced from a single sample in a study of Graves' ophthalmopathy and Graves' hyperthyroidism. RNA served as the template for amplifying TCR beta CDR3 regions. The authors performed first-round RT-PCR with HTBI primers and then a second-round multiplex PCR. MiXCR was run by TCRdb on the multiplex PCR reads, yielding one entry per CDR3 protein. The sample comprises almost 750,000 distinct CDR3 sequences, about 44% of which are singletons, and 40% to 45% rests with the top ten. Sequencing was carried out using peripheral blood. All receptors derive from an adult man with Graves' ophthalmopathy.

This clonotype was counted only a few times. This chain joins TRBV20-1 and TRBJ2-5, with TRBD2 identical over 11 bases. The CDR3 extends over 17 amino acids. Trimming at V came to 3 bases and at J to 5 bases, leaving 14 bases not matched to a gene. Per the germline V gene, CDR1 is DFQATT and CDR2 is SNEGSKA (reference sequence). In nucleotides, the CDR3 is TGCAGTGCTAGTGAAGGACTAGCGGGTAATTTCCCCGAGACCCAGTACTTC. Translating gives CSASEGLAGNFPETQYF.

The chain recombines TRBV19 with TRBJ1-5; TRBD1 agrees at 7 bases. This CDR3 is built from 16 residues. V lost 5 bases to trimming and J lost 0 bases; unmatched junction nucleotides: 7. Looked up from germline, CDR1 is LNHDA and CDR2 is SQIVND (reference sequence). The CDR3: CASSLQQGYSNQPQHF. The CDR3 DNA reads TGTGCCAGTAGTCTCCAACAGGGGTATAGCAATCAGCCCCAGCATTTT.

As DNA, the CDR3 is TGTGCCATCAGTGCTAAAGGGGCGGCCGCCTCCCAGTACTTC. Translation: CAISAKGAAASQYF. This chain joins TRBV10-3 and TRBJ2-5; D may be TRBD1 (5 bases). The V end lost 4 bases, the J end lost 9 bases, and 18 bases lay between the germline ends. Germline CDR1 ENHRY, CDR2 SYGVKD. CDR3 size: 14 residues.

This clonotype was counted a single time. CDR3 DNA: TGTGCCAGCAGCTTCCGGGACAGACCTAACTATGGCTACACCTTC. It specifies CASSFRDRPNYGYTF. The V and J genes are TRBV7-9 and TRBJ1-2; 7 nucleotides match TRBD1. CDR1 is SEHNR and CDR2 is FQNEAQ in the germline V gene (reference sequence). V lost 3 bases and J lost 0; bases outside the gene matches: 4. This CDR3 is built from 15 residues.

This clonotype was observed a few times. The chain employs TRBV12-3 or TRBV12-4 and TRBJ2-7; a weak D match, TRBD1 (7 bases). This CDR3 has 13 amino acids. Trimming removed 5 bases from V and 2 bases from J, with 10 bases in between. CDR3 sequence reads: CASSQGGPYEQYF. The CDR3 DNA reads TGTGCCAGCAGTCAGGGGGGTCCCTACGAGCAGTACTTC.

This sequence joins TRBV6-6 and TRBJ2-7; D gene ambiguous. Germline V gene lookup returns CDR1 MNHNY and CDR2 SVGAGI (reference sequence). Trimming took off 2 bases at V and 4 bases at J, with 12 bases between the two ends. This CDR3 has 14 amino acids. As DNA, the CDR3 is TGTGCCAGCAGTTACCTCGGGCCCCCTTACGAGCAGTACTTC. Translation gives CASSYLGPPYEQYF.

This clonotype was seen ten or more times. The genes are TRBV2 and TRBJ1-6, with 9 bases matching TRBD1. Germline V gives CDR1 SNHLY, CDR2 FYNNEI. The CDR3 extends over 15 amino acids. Trimming at V came to 4 bases and at J to 8 bases, leaving 6 bases not matched to a gene. As DNA, the CDR3 is TGTGCCAGCAGTGCCCTGGACAGGGGCTATTCACCCCTCCACTTT. Amino acid sequence: CASSALDRGYSPLHF.

This clonotype was picked up many times. The CDR3 coding sequence is TGCAGCGCAGGGGGCGCGAATGAAAAACTGTTTTTT. Encoded protein: CSAGGANEKLFF. V and J are TRBV29-1 and TRBJ1-4; 8 bases are a match to TRBD1. The V segment lost 7 bases and the J segment 5 bases; nucleotides outside the gene matches: 3. CDR1 and CDR2 (germline): SQVTM, ANQGSEA. The CDR3 covers 12 residues.

This clonotype was counted only a few times. The genes are TRBV6-5 and TRBJ1-3; D is ambiguous. The V end lost 7 bases, the J end lost 6 bases, and 19 bases lay between the germline ends. The CDR3 spans 15 residues. In germline, CDR1 is MNHEY, CDR2 SVGAGI. The CDR3 DNA reads TGTGCCAGCACACGTCTAGGGAATGTGGAAAACACCATATATTTT. Protein sequence: CASTRLGNVENTIYF.

The CDR3 bases are TGTGCCATCAGTGAACCCCCGACCGGGATGAGCTACGAGCAGTACTTC. Its protein product is CAISEPPTGMSYEQYF. The chain couples TRBV10-3 to TRBJ2-7; tentative D call: TRBD2 (5 bases). Germline CDR1 and CDR2: ENHRY and SYGVKD. The germline V and J ends were trimmed by 3 bases and 3 bases, with 18 bases remaining between them. This CDR3 has 16 residues.